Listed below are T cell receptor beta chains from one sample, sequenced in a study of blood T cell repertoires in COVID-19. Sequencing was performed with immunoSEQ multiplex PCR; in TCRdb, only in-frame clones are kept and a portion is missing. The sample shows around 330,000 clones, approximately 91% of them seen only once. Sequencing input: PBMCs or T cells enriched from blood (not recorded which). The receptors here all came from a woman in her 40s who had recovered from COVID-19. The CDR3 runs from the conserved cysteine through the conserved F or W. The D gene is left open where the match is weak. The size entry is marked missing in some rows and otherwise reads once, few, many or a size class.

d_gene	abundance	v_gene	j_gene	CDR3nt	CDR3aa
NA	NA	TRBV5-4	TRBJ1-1	TGTGCCAGCAGCTTTTCGAGCCGGAACACTGAAGCTTTCTTT	CASSFSSRNTEAFF
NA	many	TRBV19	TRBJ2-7	TGTGCCAGTAGTACTAGCGTCACCTACGAGCAGTACTTC	CASSTSVTYEQYF
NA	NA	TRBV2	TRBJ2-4	TGTGCCAGCAGCGCCAGACAGCCCCAGGACATTCAGTACTTC	CASSARQPQDIQYF
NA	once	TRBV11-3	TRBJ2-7	TGTGCCAGCAGCTTATTAGCGTTATCGGTCGAGCAGTACTTC	CASSLLALSVEQYF
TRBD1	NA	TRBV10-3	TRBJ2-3	TGTGCCATTAGACAGGGTATAACCACAGATACGCAGTATTTT	CAIRQGITTDTQYF
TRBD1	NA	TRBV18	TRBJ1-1	TGTGCCAGCTCCCTTGGGACAGGGGGAAACACTGAAGCTTTCTTT	CASSLGTGGNTEAFF
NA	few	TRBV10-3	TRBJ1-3	TGTGCCATCAGTGTGGGACTTTCCCACTCTGGAAACACCATATATTTT	CAISVGLSHSGNTIYF
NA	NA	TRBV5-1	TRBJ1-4	TGCGCCAGCAGCTCGTCACCCGGACAGACAAACGAAAAACTGTTTTTT	CASSSSPGQTNEKLFF
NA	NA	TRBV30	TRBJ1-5	TGTGCCTGGAGTATCCCATTTTTACAGGGTCATCAGCCCCAGCATTTT	CAWSIPFLQGHQPQHF
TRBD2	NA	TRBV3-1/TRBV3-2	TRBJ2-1	TGTGCCAGCAGCCAAGATATCCTAGCGGGAGGGCAGTTCTTC	CASSQDILAGGQFF
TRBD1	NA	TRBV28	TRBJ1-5	TGTGCCAGCAGCGCGCCGCCGGGACAGGGAAATCAGCCCCAGCATTTT	CASSAPPGQGNQPQHF
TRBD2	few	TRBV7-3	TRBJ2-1	TGTGCCAGCAGCTTAAAGCGGGGGGGCCGCAACAATGAGCAGTTCTTC	CASSLKRGGRNNEQFF
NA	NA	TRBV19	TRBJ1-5	TGTGCCAGTAGTATAGAGTTAGGGGGGGGCAATCAGCCCCAGCATTTT	CASSIELGGGNQPQHF
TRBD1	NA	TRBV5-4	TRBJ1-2	TGTGCCAGCGAGAACAGGGGCTCGGACTATGGCTACACCTTC	CASENRGSDYGYTF
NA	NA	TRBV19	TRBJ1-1	TGTGCCAGTAGTAGTGGAGTTTACATGAACACTGAAGCTTTCTTT	CASSSGVYMNTEAFF
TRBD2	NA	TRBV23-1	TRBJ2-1	TGCGCCTTAGCGGGGGGATACAATGAGCAGTTCTTC	CALAGGYNEQFF
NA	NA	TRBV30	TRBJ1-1	TGTGCCTGGAGTGTAGCGAACACTGAAGCTTTCTTT	CAWSVANTEAFF
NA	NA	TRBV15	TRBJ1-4	TGTGCCACCAGCAGTGGTGGTGGGAGCATCAGAGAAAAACTGTTTTTT	CATSSGGGSIREKLFF
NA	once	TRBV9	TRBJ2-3	TGTGCCAGCAGCGTAGGGACACAGGGAAATACGCAGTATTTT	CASSVGTQGNTQYF
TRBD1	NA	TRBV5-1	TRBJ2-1	TGCGCCAGCAGCTTGGCGGGACAGGTAACTGATGAGCAGTTCTTC	CASSLAGQVTDEQFF
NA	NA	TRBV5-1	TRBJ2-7	TGCGCCAGCAGTTGGGGGGCGGGAGTAGGCGAGCAGTACTTC	CASSWGAGVGEQYF
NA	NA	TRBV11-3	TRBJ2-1	TGTGCCAGCAGCTTGACACAGGGAGAGCAGTTCTTC	CASSLTQGEQFF
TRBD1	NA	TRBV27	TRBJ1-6	TGTGCCAGCAGCAAGATTCCCGGGACAGGGGGCTCACCCCTCCACTTT	CASSKIPGTGGSPLHF
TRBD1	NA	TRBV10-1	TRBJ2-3	TGCGCCAGCAGTGAGTCGACAGGGACAGATACGCAGTATTTT	CASSESTGTDTQYF
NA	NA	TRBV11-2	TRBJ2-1	TGTGCCAGCAGCCAACTCTACAGGGAACTCTACAATGAGCAGTTCTTC	CASSQLYRELYNEQFF
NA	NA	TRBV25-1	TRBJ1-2	TGTGCCAGCAGTCCTCGACAGGCCTATCGCTACACCTTC	CASSPRQAYRYTF
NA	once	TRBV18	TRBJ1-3	TGTGCCAGCTCACCGGGGAGTCGAACTGGAAACACCATATATTTT	CASSPGSRTGNTIYF
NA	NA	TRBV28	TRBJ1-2	TGTGCCAGCAGTTTATTGGGCGAGGGTTGGAGGTTCTATGGCTACACCTTC	CASSLLGEGWRFYGYTF
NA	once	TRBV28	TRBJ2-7	TGTGCCAGCAGTCAGTTGGTCGAGGCCTACGAGCAGTACTTC	CASSQLVEAYEQYF
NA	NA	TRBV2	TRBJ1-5	TGTGCCAGCAGGCGTGGGGGGGTTAGCAATCAGCCCCAGCATTTT	CASRRGGVSNQPQHF
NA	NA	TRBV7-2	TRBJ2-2	TGTGCCAGCAGCCCTCTCCGGGGCACCGGGGAGCTGTTTTTT	CASSPLRGTGELFF